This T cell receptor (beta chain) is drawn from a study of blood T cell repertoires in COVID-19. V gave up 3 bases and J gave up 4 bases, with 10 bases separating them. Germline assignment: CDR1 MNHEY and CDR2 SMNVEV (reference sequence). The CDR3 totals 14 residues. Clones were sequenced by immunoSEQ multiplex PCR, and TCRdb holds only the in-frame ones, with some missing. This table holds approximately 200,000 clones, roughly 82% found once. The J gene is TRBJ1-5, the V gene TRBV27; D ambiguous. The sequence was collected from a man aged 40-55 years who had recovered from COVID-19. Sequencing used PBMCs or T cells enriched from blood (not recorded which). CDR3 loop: CASSFSGYNQPQHF. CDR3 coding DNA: TGTGCCAGCAGTTTTTCAGGCTATAATCAGCCCCAGCATTTT.